The clone carrying this T cell receptor beta chain was counted between two and nine times. Its antigen remains unidentified. This entry belongs to a study of T-cell memory formation after mild COVID-19. As for the study in general: TCR clustering was largely donor specific. Study conclusions and caveats: A second wave expanding day 15 to 37 was CD4+-biased; contracting clones were balanced.

TCRdb recomputed calls from the 5' RACE reads with MiXCR, one row per CDR3 protein. The sample yields roughly 450,000 distinct CDR3 sequences, approximately 18% seen once. This CDR3 region has 14 residues. CDR1 and CDR2 (germline): DFQATT, SNEGSKA (reference sequence). The J segment lost 3 bases and the V segment lost 0 bases, leaving 5 bases of the junction unmatched. Sequencing was performed on PBMCs or a T cell subset sorted from them (not recorded which). The source is an adult woman who had mild COVID-19 (a few samples of this study predate the infection). Cell type and time point are not known. The chain employs TRBV20-1 and TRBJ2-7; 7 bases align to TRBD1. In DNA form, the CDR3 reads TGCAGTGCTAGAGAGGGGACAGCCGACTACGAGCAGTACTTC. Protein: CSAREGTADYEQYF.